This TCR beta chain was identified in a study of cytomegalovirus exposure and HLA in healthy donors. Primers: 60 Vbeta forward and 13 Jbeta reverse. The method was immunoSEQ multiplex PCR; TCRdb's version includes in-frame clones alone and lacks a portion of them. The repertoire holds 130,000 to 150,000 clones, with about 82% as singletons. Germline trimming cut 3 bases from V and 4 bases from J; bases unmatched to any gene: 5. The germline V gene has CDR1 SGHRS and CDR2 YFSETQ. The CDR3 is made up of 14 amino acids. The sample was PBMCs. The rearrangement joins TRBV5-1 to TRBJ2-3; 7 nucleotides match TRBD1. This TCR derives from a man in his thirties or forties in good health and CMV-seronegative. CDR3 residues: CASSWDRGADTQYF. The DNA of the CDR3 is TGCGCCAGCAGCTGGGACAGAGGGGCAGATACGCAGTATTTT.